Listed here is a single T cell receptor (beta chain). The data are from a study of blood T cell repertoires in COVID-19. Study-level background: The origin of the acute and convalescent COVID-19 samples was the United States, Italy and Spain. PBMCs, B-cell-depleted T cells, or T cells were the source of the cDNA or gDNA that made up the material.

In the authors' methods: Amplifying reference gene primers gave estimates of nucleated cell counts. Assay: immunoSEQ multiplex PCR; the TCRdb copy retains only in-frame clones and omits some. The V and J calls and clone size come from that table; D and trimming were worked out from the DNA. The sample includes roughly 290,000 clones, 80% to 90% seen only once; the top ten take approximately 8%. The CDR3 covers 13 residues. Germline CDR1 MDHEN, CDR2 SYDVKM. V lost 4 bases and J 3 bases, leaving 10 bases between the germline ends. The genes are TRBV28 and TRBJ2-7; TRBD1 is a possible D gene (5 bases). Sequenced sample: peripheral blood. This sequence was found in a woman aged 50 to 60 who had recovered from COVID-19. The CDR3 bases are TGTGCCAGCAGTTCATTCGACAGCTACGAGCAGTACTTC. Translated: CASSSFDSYEQYF.